The clone carrying this TCR beta chain came up a few times. The sample is drawn from a study of blood T cell repertoires in COVID-19. Looking at the study overall: Sites in the United States, Italy and Spain provided acute and convalescent COVID-19 samples. Sample material is recorded as cDNA or gDNA derived from T cells, B-cell-depleted T cells, or PBMCs.

V was pared by 2 bases and J by 6 bases, with 11 bases between. The CDR3 is 13 amino acids. Germline values: CDR1 SGHTA, CDR2 FQGNSA. Per the original methods: Reference gene primers were amplified, and this amplification served to estimate nucleated cell counts. The table came from immunoSEQ multiplex PCR; TCRdb's copy has only in-frame clones and leaves some out. From that table come the V and J calls and clone size; the DNA was used to work out D and trimming. The sample shows fewer than 150,000 clones, 88% of them seen only once. Sequenced sample: peripheral blood. The chain uses TRBV7-2 and TRBJ2-7; D perhaps matches TRBD2 (6 bases). This TCR came from a man aged 50 to 59 with active or convalescent COVID-19. The CDR3 loop is CASSLLGRLEQYF. As DNA, the CDR3 is TGTGCCAGCAGCTTATTGGGGAGGCTCGAGCAGTACTTC.